Reported below is one T cell receptor beta chain. This specimen comes from a study of blood T cell repertoires in COVID-19. Looking at the study overall: Specimens from acute and convalescent COVID-19 originated in the United States, Italy and Spain.

The CDR3 consists of 13 residues. The authors' processing: It was from reference gene primer amplification that nucleated cell counts were estimated. Sequencing was performed with immunoSEQ multiplex PCR; in TCRdb, only in-frame clones are kept and a portion is missing. V and J calls and clone size are as listed in that table; D and trimming were resolved from the DNA. Among around 230,000 clones listed, 86% were seen once. This clonotype was obtained from a man aged 25-45 years who had recovered from COVID-19. The sequencing sample was made of peripheral blood. The chain combines TRBV12-3 or TRBV12-4 with TRBJ1-2, with D possibly TRBD1 on 5 matching bases. The CDR3 reads CAQLTAGNYGYTF. The CDR3 nucleotides are TGTGCTCAGCTAACGGCAGGGAACTATGGCTACACCTTC.